This record looks at one T cell receptor beta chain sequence and its context. It was with 60 Vbeta and 13 Jbeta primers that the PCR ran. Clones were sequenced by immunoSEQ multiplex PCR, and TCRdb holds only the in-frame ones, with some missing. The data show approximately 79,000 clones, 60% to 80% seen once. This sample stems from a study of cytomegalovirus exposure and HLA in healthy donors. Overall study: Earlier work reported 110 million or so unique TCR beta sequences from 170 million or so T cells.

The germline gives CDR1 WNHNN, CDR2 SYGVQD (reference sequence). Trimming left V 7 bases short and J 4 bases short, with 22 bases between. The CDR3 is 16 amino acids. The clonotype originates from a woman aged 40 to 50 in good health and CMV-seropositive. Sequencing was carried out using PBMCs. The chain recombines TRBV10-1 with TRBJ1-2; TRBD1 might be the D (6 bases). The CDR3 loop reads CASTYNHRESGYGYTF. The DNA for the CDR3 is TGCGCCAGCACCTACAATCACAGGGAATCAGGCTATGGCTACACCTTC.